The 17 T cell receptor beta chains reported below all come from one sample, sequenced in a study of cytomegalovirus exposure and HLA in healthy donors. Researchers ran the PCR with 60 Vbeta and 13 Jbeta primers. Method: immunoSEQ multiplex PCR; TCRdb's copy keeps in-frame clones and lacks some. The table has around 210,000 clones, around 77% seen once. Sequencing used PBMCs. The origin of the receptors is a woman in her twenties or thirties in good health and CMV-seronegative.

This clone was counted between two and nine times. The chain carries TRBV4-1 and TRBJ2-7, with 7 bases fitting TRBD1. Per the germline V gene, CDR1 is MGHRA and CDR2 is YSYEKL. The CDR3 runs 14 residues. The ends lost 3 bases at V and 3 bases at J; junction bases unmatched: 5. CDR3 amino acids: CASSQGTDYYEQYF. The CDR3 DNA sequence: TGCGCCAGCAGCCAGGGGACAGATTACTACGAGCAGTACTTC.

The rearrangement uses TRBV10-3 and TRBJ1-4, with a weak D call TRBD1 (5 bases). Looked up from germline, CDR1 is ENHRY and CDR2 is SYGVKD. The CDR3 runs 13 residues. With 8 bases removed from V and 8 bases from J, the gap between germline ends came to 15 bases. CDR3 nucleotide sequence: TGTGCCATCGCAGGAGGGGAAGGGGAAAAACTGTTTTTT. Amino acids: CAIAGGEGEKLFF.

The rearrangement joins TRBV5-1 to TRBJ2-7, with TRBD2 matching 8 bases. Per germline, CDR1 SGHRS and CDR2 YFSETQ. The CDR3 contains 18 residues. Trimming cost V 0 bases and J 3 bases; bases outside gene matches: 14. The CDR3 DNA follows: TGCGCCAGCAGCTTGGCCTACGGGGGGGCAGGCATGGTCTACGAGCAGTACTTC. This sequence encodes CASSLAYGGAGMVYEQYF.

This chain uses TRBV15 with TRBJ2-2, with 10 bases fitting TRBD2. V was clipped by 7 bases and J by 0 bases; unmatched bases: 5. This CDR3 has 16 amino acids. The V gene's germline CDR1 is LNHNV and CDR2 YYDKDF (reference sequence). The CDR3 DNA follows: TGTGCCACCACCGTCGGACTAGCGGCGAACACCGGGGAGCTGTTTTTT. Translation: CATTVGLAANTGELFF.

The chain carries TRBV5-1 and TRBJ1-6, with 7 bases lining up with TRBD1. This CDR3 is 15 amino acids long. Germline V gene data show CDR1 as SGHRS and CDR2 as YFSETQ. V gave up 4 bases and J gave up 6 bases; unmatched junction bases: 7. The CDR3 sequence is CASSPQTGANSPLHF. CDR3 sequence (DNA): TGCGCCAGCAGCCCGCAAACAGGGGCTAATTCACCCCTCCACTTT. Full variable domain (missing parts from reference TRBV5-1 and TRBJ1-6): KAGVTQTPRYLIKTRGQQVTLSCSPISGHRSVSWYQQTPGQGLQFLFEYFSETQRNKGNFPGRFSGRQFSNSRSEMNVSTLELGDSALYLCASSPQTGANSPLHFGNGTRLTVT.

This clone was observed a few times. The chain uses TRBV12-5 and TRBJ2-1; D is unresolved. The germline V gene has CDR1 LGHNT and CDR2 FRNRAP. Trimming left V 3 bases short and J 6 bases short, with 6 bases between. The CDR3 has 12 residues. The CDR3: CASGFPLNEQFF. CDR3 sequence (DNA): TGTGCTAGTGGTTTCCCTCTCAATGAGCAGTTCTTC.

A few counts support this clone. This chain connects TRBV5-4 to TRBJ1-2; tentatively, D is TRBD1 (6 bases). The CDR3 sequence is 14 residues long. Trimming took off 1 base at V and 7 bases at J, with 14 bases between the two ends. The germline V gene encodes CDR1 SGHNT and CDR2 YYREEE (reference sequence). The CDR3: CASSLRQGLVGYTF. CDR3 nucleotide sequence: TGTGCCAGCAGCTTGAGGCAGGGGTTGGTTGGCTACACCTTC. The full variable domain, with the rest looked up from reference TRBV5-4 and TRBJ1-2, is ETGVTQSPTHLIKTRGQQVTLRCSSQSGHNTVSWYQQALGQGPQFIFQYYREEENGRGNFPPRFSGLQFPNYSSELNVNALELDDSALYLCASSLRQGLVGYTFGSGTRLTVV.

About this clone itself: A junction end diverges from the germline sequence, so it may reflect a read error. V gene TRBV28 combines with J gene TRBJ1-6, with a possible D match to TRBD1 (5 bases). This CDR3 spans 12 amino acids. Germline CDR1 and CDR2: MDHEN and SYDVKM. Here the CDR3 reads CASSLSGTPSGF. CDR3 in DNA: TGTGCCAGCAGTTTATCCGGGACTCCATCTGGATTT. The full variable domain, with the rest looked up from reference TRBV28 and TRBJ1-6, is DVKVTQSSRYLVKRTGEKVFLECVQDMDHENMFWYRQDPGLGLRLIYFSYDVKMKEKGDIPEGYSVSREKKERFSLILESASTNQTSMYLCASSLSGTPSGFGNGTRLTVT.

V is TRBV6-1 and J is TRBJ2-5; 9 bases map to TRBD1. V shed 4 bases, J shed 5 bases, and the junction held 8 bases outside the gene matches. CDR3 size: 15 residues. Germline V gene lookup returns CDR1 MNHNS and CDR2 SASEGT. The CDR3 DNA sequence: TGTGCCAGCAGTGGGGGACAGGGCGATTGGGAGACCCAGTACTTC. Its protein product is CASSGGQGDWETQYF.

The V and J genes are TRBV7-9 and TRBJ1-1, with 9 positions matching TRBD1. CDR1 and CDR2 (germline): SEHNR, FQNEAQ (reference sequence). V dropped 5 bases and J dropped 5; count of bases not matched to a gene: 6. This CDR3 spans 14 amino acids. The DNA of the CDR3 is TGTGCCAGCAGCGCGGACAGGGGATTGACTGAAGCTTTCTTT. Translation gives CASSADRGLTEAFF.

J is TRBJ1-5 and V is TRBV5-1; D perhaps matches TRBD1 (6 bases). This CDR3 region has 14 residues. V was clipped by 1 base and J by 4 bases, with 9 bases between them. The germline CDR1 and CDR2 sequences are SGHRS and YFSETQ. The CDR3: CASSLTGTNQPQHF. CDR3 nucleotide sequence: TGCGCCAGCAGCTTGACAGGGACGAATCAGCCCCAGCATTTT.

The chain couples TRBV6-5 to TRBJ1-6, with 9 bases lining up with TRBD1. Losses at the gene ends were 0 bases for V and 9 bases for J; bases not matched to a gene: 3. The CDR3 contains 15 residues. Germline lookup yields CDR1 MNHEY and CDR2 SVGAGI. The CDR3 protein is CASSYSGTGSSPLHF. DNA for the CDR3: TGTGCCAGCAGTTACTCCGGGACAGGGTCTTCACCCCTCCACTTT.

V gene TRBV27 combines with J gene TRBJ2-7; 7 nucleotides match TRBD1. Germline CDR1 and CDR2: MNHEY and SMNVEV (reference sequence). The CDR3 runs 13 residues. Unmatched junction bases numbered 1, after V lost 0 bases and J lost 5 bases. Here the CDR3 reads CASSLSTGDEQYF. DNA for the CDR3: TGTGCCAGCAGTTTATCCACAGGGGACGAGCAGTACTTC.

A single count supports this clone. The chain recombines TRBV7-6 with TRBJ2-1; 12 positions match TRBD2. CDR3 length: 15 residues. Germline V gene lookup returns CDR1 SGHVS and CDR2 FNYEAQ. V was pared by 4 bases and J by 6 bases, with 4 bases of the junction left unmatched. As DNA, the CDR3 is TGTGCCAGCAGCTCCCTAGCGGGGGGGTTCAATGAGCAGTTCTTC. Residues: CASSSLAGGFNEQFF.

This rearrangement joins TRBV5-1 to TRBJ2-1; tentatively, D is TRBD2 (5 bases). The germline gives CDR1 SGHRS, CDR2 YFSETQ. V dropped 0 bases and J dropped 8 bases, with 12 bases sitting between them. The CDR3 is 14 residues long. The DNA for the CDR3 is TGCGCCAGCAGCTTGGAAACCCCCGGGGATGAGCAGTTCTTC. This gives the protein CASSLETPGDEQFF.

The rearrangement links TRBV13 to TRBJ2-7; 9 nucleotides line up with TRBD2. Germline CDR1 is PRHDT and CDR2 is FYEKMQ (reference sequence). V lost 3 bases and J lost 3; bases outside the gene matches: 6. This CDR3 has 15 residues. CDR3 loop: CASSFSGREGYEQYF. CDR3 DNA: TGTGCCAGCAGCTTTAGCGGGAGAGAAGGCTACGAGCAGTACTTC.

This clone was seen once. J is TRBJ1-4 and V is TRBV11-2; a possible D gene is TRBD1 (5 bases). In germline, CDR1 is SGHAT, CDR2 FQNNGV. The CDR3 length is 15 residues. The V end lost 1 base, the J end lost 7 bases, and 13 bases lay between the germline ends. The CDR3 region is CASSLGRRGGEKLFF. CDR3 nucleotide sequence: TGTGCCAGCAGCTTAGGACGAAGGGGAGGTGAAAAACTGTTTTTT. Full variable domain (missing parts from reference TRBV11-2 and TRBJ1-4): EAGVAQSPRYKIIEKRQSVAFWCNPISGHATLYWYQQILGQGPKLLIQFQNNGVVDDSQLPKDRFSAERLKGVDSTLKIQPAKLEDSAVYLCASSLGRRGGEKLFFGSGTQLSVL.